This TCR beta chain appears in the sequencing data of a study of T cell repertoires in cytomegalovirus infection. TCRdb independently ran MiXCR on the reads; one entry per CDR3 protein. The data show some 160,000 distinct CDR3 sequences, 17% seen once. V lost 2 bases and J lost 2, with 22 bases in between. Germline V gene sequence: CDR1 MNHEY, CDR2 SVGEGT. The CDR3 loop spans 19 amino acids. Input material: CD8+ T cells from PBMCs. This clonotype originated in a human donor in good health (CMV status not recorded). Some clones in this sample may be carry-over from other donors' samples. The genes are TRBV6-2 or TRBV6-3 and TRBJ1-5; D is uncertain. This CDR3 is CASSYKLHLTRMGNQPQHF. DNA for the CDR3: TGTGCCAGCAGTTACAAGTTACATCTCACACGGATGGGCAATCAGCCCCAGCATTTT.